This passage covers 28 T cell receptor beta chains from one sample sequenced in a study of blood T cell repertoires in COVID-19. Sequencing used immunoSEQ multiplex PCR; TCRdb keeps in-frame clones, though not all of them. The sample lists around 440,000 clones, 88% occurring once. The sequencing sample was made of peripheral blood. These receptors all come from a woman aged 50 to 60 with COVID-19, enrolled during active disease.

The chain has TRBV19 and TRBJ1-4; D unclear. The V gene's germline CDR1 is LNHDA and CDR2 SQIVND (reference sequence). The length of the CDR3 is 14 residues. The V end was cut by 3 bases, the J end by 4 bases, with 9 bases between. CDR3 region: CASSISSGNEKLFF. The CDR3 coding sequence is TGTGCCAGTAGTATCTCCTCGGGTAATGAAAAACTGTTTTTT.

This chain joins TRBV2 and TRBJ1-1; D is undetermined. V lost 4 bases, J lost 0 bases, and 9 bases lay in between. The CDR3 runs 14 residues. Per the germline V gene, CDR1 is SNHLY and CDR2 is FYNNEI. Written as DNA, the CDR3 is TGTGCCAGCAGTGGATCAGACATGAACACTGAAGCTTTCTTT. Amino acids: CASSGSDMNTEAFF.

The rearrangement joins TRBV6-5 to TRBJ2-7; 11 bases match TRBD2. There are 16 residues in the CDR3. After removal of 3 bases from V and 0 bases from J, the junction contained 4 bases not matched to a gene. The germline CDR1 and CDR2 sequences are MNHEY and SVGAGI. CDR3: CASSYMTSGASYEQYF. The CDR3 DNA reads TGTGCCAGCAGTTATATGACTAGCGGGGCCTCCTACGAGCAGTACTTC.

This rearrangement joins TRBV5-1 to TRBJ2-3; maybe TRBD2 (5 bases). The CDR3 sequence is 12 residues long. The germline gives CDR1 SGHRS, CDR2 YFSETQ. Deletions cut 7 bases from V and 5 bases from J, with 11 bases between. In DNA, the CDR3 is TGCGCCAGCTTTATCCGGGGAGATACGCAGTATTTT. Amino acids: CASFIRGDTQYF.

V is TRBV2 and J is TRBJ1-1; perhaps TRBD1 as D (6 bases). From germline, CDR1 is SNHLY and CDR2 FYNNEI. V lost 5 bases and J 5 bases, leaving 9 bases between the germline ends. This CDR3 contains 12 residues. This CDR3 is CASSRTETEAFF. Here the CDR3 DNA reads TGTGCCAGCAGTCGGACAGAAACTGAAGCTTTCTTT.

V usage is TRBV5-6 and J usage is TRBJ2-7; 8 bases map to TRBD1. J gave up 1 base and V 4 bases, and 4 bases lay outside the gene matches. The CDR3 is 14 residues long. Germline V CDR1 and CDR2: SGHDT, YYEEEE. DNA of the CDR3: TGTGCCAGCAGCCCTCGGACAGGGTCCTACGAGCAGTACTTC. Residues: CASSPRTGSYEQYF.

The chain joins TRBV24-1 to TRBJ2-5; D possibly corresponds to TRBD1 (6 bases). The CDR3 loop spans 13 amino acids. Trimming removed 4 bases from V and 5 bases from J, with 10 bases in between. The V gene's germline CDR1 is KGHDR and CDR2 SFDVKD. CDR3 sequence: CATSERGNETQYF. The CDR3 DNA sequence: TGTGCCACCAGTGAAAGGGGGAATGAGACCCAGTACTTC.

CDR3 in DNA: TGTGCCAGCAGCTTACCATCGACAGGGGCTGAAGCTTTCTTT. This translates into CASSLPSTGAEAFF. This chain connects TRBV5-4 to TRBJ1-1, with TRBD1 matching over 8 bases. Looked up from germline, CDR1 is SGHNT and CDR2 is YYREEE (reference sequence). Unmatched junction bases numbered 6, after V lost 2 bases and J lost 6 bases. The length of the CDR3 is 14 residues.

V and J are TRBV30 and TRBJ1-2; D remains ambiguous. From germline, CDR1 is GTSNPN and CDR2 SVGIG (reference sequence). The length of the CDR3 is 13 residues. The V gene lost 0 bases and the J gene lost 4 bases, with 9 bases spanning the gap. Here the CDR3 reads CAWSVLGGYGYTF. Here the CDR3 DNA reads TGTGCCTGGAGTGTACTGGGAGGCTATGGCTACACCTTC.

This chain joins TRBV9 and TRBJ2-7, with 7 positions matching TRBD1. CDR3 length: 16 amino acids. Germline-derived CDR1 and CDR2 are SGDLS and YYNGEE. J was trimmed by 3 bases and V by 3 bases; bases with no gene match: 12. The CDR3 region is CASSGPRDRASYEQYF. CDR3 sequence (DNA): TGTGCCAGCAGCGGACCTCGGGACAGAGCTAGCTACGAGCAGTACTTC. Filled out from reference TRBV9 and TRBJ2-7, the complete variable domain reads DSGVTQTPKHLITATGQRVTLRCSPRSGDLSVYWYQQSLDQGLQFLIQYYNGEERAKGNILERFSAQQFPDLHSELNLSSLELGDSALYFCASSGPRDRASYEQYFGPGTRLTVT.

This chain connects TRBV24-1 to TRBJ2-1; 7 bases match TRBD2. Looked up from germline, CDR1 is KGHDR and CDR2 is SFDVKD. V was pared by 0 bases and J by 8 bases, with 3 bases of the junction left unmatched. The CDR3 extends over 14 amino acids. CDR3: CATSDLLGGYEQFF. The DNA of the CDR3 is TGTGCCACCAGTGATTTGCTGGGGGGGTATGAGCAGTTCTTC.

J is TRBJ2-1 and V is TRBV5-6; the D gene is possibly TRBD2 (5 bases). V was pared by 0 bases and J by 8 bases, with 6 bases between. Germline V gene sequence: CDR1 SGHDT, CDR2 YYEEEE. The CDR3 contains 12 residues. The CDR3 protein is CASSLAGDEQFF. The CDR3 coding sequence is TGTGCCAGCAGCTTGGCCGGGGATGAGCAGTTCTTC.

The rearrangement links TRBV6-6 to TRBJ1-6, with no clear D. The germline V gene encodes CDR1 MNHNY and CDR2 SVGAGI (reference sequence). The CDR3 loop spans 14 amino acids. V was shortened by 11 bases and J by 7 bases, with 18 bases between the two germline ends. CDR3: CASVSGEANSPLHF. In nucleotides, the CDR3 is TGTGCCTCCGTGAGCGGGGAGGCGAATTCACCCCTCCACTTT.

This CDR3 is CALKMDRGSYEQYF. In DNA, the CDR3 is TGTGCACTCAAAATGGACAGGGGCTCCTACGAGCAGTACTTC. The gene calls are TRBV2 and TRBJ2-7, with 9 bases that match TRBD1. Germline assignment: CDR1 SNHLY and CDR2 FYNNEI. This CDR3 is built from 14 residues.

CDR3 residues: CASSYGGAGVNEQFF. In nucleotides, the CDR3 is TGTGCCAGCAGCTATGGTGGGGCAGGGGTCAATGAGCAGTTCTTC. The V call is TRBV7-2, the J call TRBJ2-1; maybe TRBD1 (6 bases). V was trimmed by 4 bases and J by 6 bases, leaving 16 bases between them. CDR1 is SGHTA, CDR2 FQGNSA, per germline. CDR3 size: 15 residues.

The chain carries TRBV11-2 and TRBJ2-1; D not certain. Germline lookup yields CDR1 SGHAT and CDR2 FQNNGV. This CDR3 is built from 14 residues. Trimming left V 5 bases short and J 6 bases short, with 14 bases between. This CDR3 reads CASSTLVLLNEQFF. DNA for the CDR3: TGTGCCAGCAGCACCCTGGTACTCCTCAATGAGCAGTTCTTC.

V usage is TRBV19 and J usage is TRBJ2-1; perhaps TRBD2 as D (6 bases). Germline loops: CDR1 LNHDA, CDR2 SQIVND (reference sequence). Trimming stripped 1 base from V and 1 base from J, with 17 bases between. This CDR3 has 18 amino acids. The CDR3 protein is CASSIGRATRGSYNEQFF. In DNA form, the CDR3 reads TGTGCCAGTAGTATAGGGCGAGCAACTCGGGGGTCCTACAATGAGCAGTTCTTC.

This chain connects TRBV5-4 to TRBJ2-3; 7 bases align to TRBD2. CDR3 size: 17 residues. The J segment lost 2 bases and the V segment lost 0 bases, leaving 9 bases of the junction unmatched. The V gene's germline CDR1 is SGHNT and CDR2 YYREEE (reference sequence). CDR3: CASSLGGGGFHTDTQYF. CDR3 bases: TGTGCCAGCAGCTTGGGGGGCGGGGGATTCCACACAGATACGCAGTATTTT. The full variable domain, with the rest looked up from reference TRBV5-4 and TRBJ2-3, is ETGVTQSPTHLIKTRGQQVTLRCSSQSGHNTVSWYQQALGQGPQFIFQYYREEENGRGNFPPRFSGLQFPNYSSELNVNALELDDSALYLCASSLGGGGFHTDTQYFGPGTRLTVL.

The chain links TRBV6-1 to TRBJ1-2; 7 bases match TRBD1. The CDR3 spans 18 residues. The ends lost 1 base at V and 0 bases at J; junction bases unmatched: 11. The germline CDR1 and CDR2 sequences are MNHNS and SASEGT. CDR3 nucleotides: TGTGCCAGCAGTGAAGGGAGACCCGGGACAGTGGCTAACTATGGCTACACCTTC. It is translated as CASSEGRPGTVANYGYTF.

This chain joins TRBV27 and TRBJ1-2; D is possibly TRBD1 (5 bases). Trimming cost V 4 bases and J 3 bases, with 15 bases left between them. CDR3 length equals 15 residues. CDR1 and CDR2 from the germline V gene are MNHEY and SMNVEV (reference sequence). Here the CDR3 reads CASSSDTERYYGYTF. CDR3 sequence (DNA): TGTGCCAGCAGTTCGGACACCGAGAGGTACTATGGCTACACCTTC.

The V call is TRBV27, the J call TRBJ2-7, with 9 bases that match TRBD2. The length of the CDR3 is 15 residues. The V gene's germline CDR1 is MNHEY and CDR2 SMNVEV (reference sequence). With 6 bases clipped from V and 3 bases from J, the junction kept 9 bases outside the gene matches. The CDR3 DNA reads as TGTGCCAGCAGCCTGTCTAGCGGGGAGATCTACGAGCAGTACTTC. Amino acid sequence: CASSLSSGEIYEQYF.

As DNA, the CDR3 is TGTGCCAGCAGTGAGGTAGCAGGGGTCAATCAGCCCCAGCATTTT. It is translated as CASSEVAGVNQPQHF. V gene TRBV6-4 combines with J gene TRBJ1-5; TRBD1 might be the D (6 bases). V lost 3 bases and J 3 bases, leaving 12 bases between the germline ends. This CDR3 spans 15 amino acids. Per germline, CDR1 MRHNA and CDR2 SNTAGT.

The rearrangement links TRBV19 to TRBJ1-5; no clear D gene. CDR3 length: 16 residues. Deletions cut 7 bases from V and 2 bases from J, with 18 bases between. The germline gives CDR1 LNHDA, CDR2 SQIVND (reference sequence). CDR3 sequence (DNA): TGTGCCAGTACCCGGCGGTTCCCTGCGGGCAATCAGCCCCAGCATTTT. This sequence encodes CASTRRFPAGNQPQHF.

The V and J genes are TRBV6-5 and TRBJ1-1; D gene unclear. Germline V gene data show CDR1 as MNHEY and CDR2 as SVGAGI. V lost 2 bases to trimming and J lost 1 base, with 8 bases between them. The CDR3 is made up of 14 amino acids. CDR3 coding DNA: TGTGCCAGCAGTTACGGAGAGGGGAACACTGAAGCTTTCTTT. Translating it yields CASSYGEGNTEAFF.

J is TRBJ1-1 and V is TRBV6-5, with a possible D match to TRBD1 (5 bases). The CDR3 extends over 13 amino acids. Trimming removed 6 bases at V and 4 bases at J, with 12 bases between. The germline V gene has CDR1 MNHEY and CDR2 SVGAGI. The CDR3 sequence: CASSPPGITEAFF. CDR3 DNA: TGTGCCAGCAGCCCGCCAGGGATCACTGAAGCTTTCTTT.

This rearrangement joins TRBV11-1 to TRBJ2-5, with 9 bases lining up with TRBD1. Germline-derived CDR1 and CDR2 are SGHAT and FQDESV (reference sequence). Unmatched junction bases numbered 8, after V lost 5 bases and J lost 4 bases. The CDR3 contains 15 residues. CDR3 residues: CASSRGQGSPETQYF. The DNA for the CDR3 is TGTGCCAGCAGCCGGGGACAGGGATCCCCAGAGACCCAGTACTTC.

The chain is built from TRBV6-5 and TRBJ2-7; D call uncertain. The ends were cut back, 7 bases at V and 2 bases at J, with 15 bases in the middle. Germline CDR1 is MNHEY and CDR2 is SVGAGI. The CDR3 contains 14 residues. CDR3 sequence reads: CASIRTAPTYEQYF. CDR3 DNA sequence: TGTGCCAGCATTCGCACAGCCCCAACCTACGAGCAGTACTTC.

The chain couples TRBV19 to TRBJ1-2; 7 bases match TRBD1. J gave up 3 bases and V 7 bases, and 8 bases lay outside the gene matches. Germline lookup yields CDR1 LNHDA and CDR2 SQIVND (reference sequence). This CDR3 is 14 amino acids long. This CDR3 reads CASTSQGIDYGYTF. The CDR3 nucleotides read TGTGCCAGTACCTCACAGGGGATCGACTATGGCTACACCTTC.